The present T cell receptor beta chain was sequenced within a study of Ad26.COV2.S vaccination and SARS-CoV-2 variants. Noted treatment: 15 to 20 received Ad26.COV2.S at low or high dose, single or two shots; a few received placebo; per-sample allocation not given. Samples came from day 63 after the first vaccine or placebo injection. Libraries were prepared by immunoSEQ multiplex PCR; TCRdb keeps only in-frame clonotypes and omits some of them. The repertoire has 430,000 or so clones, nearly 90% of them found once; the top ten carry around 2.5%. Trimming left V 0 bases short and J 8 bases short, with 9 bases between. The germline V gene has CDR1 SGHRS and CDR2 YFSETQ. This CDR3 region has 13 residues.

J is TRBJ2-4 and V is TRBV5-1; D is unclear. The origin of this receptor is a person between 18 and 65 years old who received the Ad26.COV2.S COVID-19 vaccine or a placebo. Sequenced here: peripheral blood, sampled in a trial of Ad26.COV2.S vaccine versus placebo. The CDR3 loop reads CASSLDGSHIQYF. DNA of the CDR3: TGCGCCAGCAGCTTGGACGGGTCACACATTCAGTACTTC.